These 3 T cell receptor beta chains came from one sample sequenced in a study of blood T cell repertoires in COVID-19. TCRdb keeps only in-frame clones here, not all; method: immunoSEQ multiplex PCR. The profile shows roughly 250,000 clones, 88% of them singletons. Sequences were obtained from peripheral blood. The receptors derive from a man in his 60s who had recovered from COVID-19.

The V gene is TRBV2, the J gene TRBJ2-5; tentatively, D is TRBD1 (5 bases). The CDR3 is 14 residues long. Germline-derived CDR1 and CDR2 are SNHLY and FYNNEI. Trimming stripped 0 bases from V and 3 bases from J, with 8 bases between. CDR3 in DNA: TGTGCCAGCAGTGAAGCAGGCAGGGAAGAGACCCAGTACTTC. It is translated as CASSEAGREETQYF.

This sequence joins TRBV6-5 and TRBJ2-7; TRBD2 might be the D (6 bases). The V end lost 2 bases, the J end lost 3 bases, and 14 bases lay between the germline ends. The CDR3 extends over 15 amino acids. CDR1 is MNHEY and CDR2 is SVGAGI in the germline V gene. CDR3 nucleotide sequence: TGTGCCAGCAGTTACGTCGGAATGCGGGGCTACGAGCAGTACTTC. Translation: CASSYVGMRGYEQYF.

J is TRBJ2-2 and V is TRBV5-8; 10 nucleotides line up with TRBD2. V lost 3 bases, J lost 9 bases, and 11 bases stayed unmatched. Germline V gives CDR1 SGHTS, CDR2 YDEGEE. The CDR3 is made up of 16 amino acids. CDR3 nucleotides: TGTGCCAGCAGCTCCCCCCTGGGACTAGCGCCTAGGGAGCTGTTTTTT. The encoded protein is CASSSPLGLAPRELFF.